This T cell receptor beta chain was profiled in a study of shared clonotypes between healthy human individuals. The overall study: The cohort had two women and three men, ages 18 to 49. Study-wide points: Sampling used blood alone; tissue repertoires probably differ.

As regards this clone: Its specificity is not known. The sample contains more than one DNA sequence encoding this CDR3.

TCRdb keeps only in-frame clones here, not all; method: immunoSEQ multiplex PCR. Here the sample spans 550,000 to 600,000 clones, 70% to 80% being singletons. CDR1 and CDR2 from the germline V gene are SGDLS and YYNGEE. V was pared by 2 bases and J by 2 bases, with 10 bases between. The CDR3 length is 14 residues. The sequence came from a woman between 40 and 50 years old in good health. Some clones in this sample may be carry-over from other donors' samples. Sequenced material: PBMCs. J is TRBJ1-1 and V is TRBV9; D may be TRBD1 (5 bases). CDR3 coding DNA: TGTGCCAGCAGCGTCACGGGGGGAAACACTGAAGCTTTCTTT. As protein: CASSVTGGNTEAFF.